A single TCR beta chain is shown here with its context. This specimen belongs to a study of blood T cell repertoires in COVID-19. Original analysis: Using reference gene primer amplification, nucleated cell counts were estimated. TCRdb's copy holds only in-frame clones and misses some; the assay was immunoSEQ multiplex PCR. From that table come the V and J calls and clone size; the DNA was used to work out D and trimming. The table includes about 150,000 clones, about 88% detected once. The TCR was taken from a woman in her seventies with acute or convalescent COVID-19. The source material was peripheral blood.

The CDR3 loop reads CASSFAGGSYNEQFF. The CDR3 nucleotides are TGTGCCAGCAGTTTTGCGGGGGGTTCCTACAATGAGCAGTTCTTC. The chain joins TRBV28 to TRBJ2-1, with 8 bases fitting TRBD2. The CDR3 is 15 amino acids. V shed 3 bases, J shed 1 base, and the junction held 2 bases outside the gene matches. The germline V gene encodes CDR1 MDHEN and CDR2 SYDVKM.